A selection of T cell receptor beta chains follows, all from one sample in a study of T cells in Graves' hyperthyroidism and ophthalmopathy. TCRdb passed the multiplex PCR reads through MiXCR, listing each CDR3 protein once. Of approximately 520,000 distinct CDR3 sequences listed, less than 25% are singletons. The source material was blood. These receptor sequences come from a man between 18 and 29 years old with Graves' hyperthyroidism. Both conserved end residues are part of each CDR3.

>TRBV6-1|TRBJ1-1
CASSERPDRNTEAFF
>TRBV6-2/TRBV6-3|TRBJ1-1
CASRGRSNTEAFF
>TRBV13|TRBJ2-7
CATEGWGQGHDEQYF
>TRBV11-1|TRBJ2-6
CASSHGLAGVGANVLTF
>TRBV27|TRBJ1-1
CASSLTDRARNTEAFF
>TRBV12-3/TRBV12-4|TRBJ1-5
CASSYSGVRQPQHF
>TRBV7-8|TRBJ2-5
CASSLGTERLAGVGETQYF
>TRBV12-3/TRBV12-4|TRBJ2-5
CASSSPPKTGDRGPKETQYF
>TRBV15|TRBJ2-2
CATSNPNTGELFF
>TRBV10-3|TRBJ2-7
CAISKGQGAQEQYF
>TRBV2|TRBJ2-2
CASSRTTTGPNIGELFF
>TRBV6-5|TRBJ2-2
CASSYSKGGLGELFF
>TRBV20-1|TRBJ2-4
CSATSEKNIQYF
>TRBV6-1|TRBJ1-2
CASPVLDDTTYGYTF
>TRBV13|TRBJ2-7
CASSLDSVGEQYF
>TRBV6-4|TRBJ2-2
CASSPDGNSGELFF
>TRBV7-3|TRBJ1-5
CASSLRAALYSNQPQHF
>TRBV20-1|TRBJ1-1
CSAKPYRYMNTEAFF
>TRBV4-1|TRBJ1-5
CASSQDYSYSNQPQHF
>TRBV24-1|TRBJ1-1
CATRRSGWPEAFF
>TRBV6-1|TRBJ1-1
CASRDPGGPNTEAFF
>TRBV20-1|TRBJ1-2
CSASAQEGYGYTF
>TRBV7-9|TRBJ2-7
CASSGGFTTVTYEQYF
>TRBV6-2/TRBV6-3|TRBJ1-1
CASSNDPSGAFF
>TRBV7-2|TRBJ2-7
CASSLERDYEQYF
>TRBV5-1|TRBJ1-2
CASSRGVDNYGYTF
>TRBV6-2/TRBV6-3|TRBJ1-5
CASSSGRPFTQPQHF
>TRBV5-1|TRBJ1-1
CASSLAIRGQSRTEAFF
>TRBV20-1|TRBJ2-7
CSARDSKLSSGRSYEQYF
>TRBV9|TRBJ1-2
CASSVGTGRNYGYTF
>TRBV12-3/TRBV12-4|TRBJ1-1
CASTLGQPEAFF
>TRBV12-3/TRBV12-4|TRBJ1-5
CASSQDSGTWQPQHF
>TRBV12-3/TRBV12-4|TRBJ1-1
CASSSAAEAFF
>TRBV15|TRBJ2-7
CATSRGGLPYEQYF
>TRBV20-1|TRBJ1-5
CSARIWPGQGNQPQHF
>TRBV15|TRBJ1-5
CATSRDGVGRGQPQHF
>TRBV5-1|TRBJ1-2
CASSGQGTYGYTF
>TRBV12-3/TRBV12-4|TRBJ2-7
CASSFGGPSSYEQYF
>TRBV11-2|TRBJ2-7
CASSLDPPPRTYEQYF
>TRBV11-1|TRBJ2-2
CASSFRQGANTGELFF